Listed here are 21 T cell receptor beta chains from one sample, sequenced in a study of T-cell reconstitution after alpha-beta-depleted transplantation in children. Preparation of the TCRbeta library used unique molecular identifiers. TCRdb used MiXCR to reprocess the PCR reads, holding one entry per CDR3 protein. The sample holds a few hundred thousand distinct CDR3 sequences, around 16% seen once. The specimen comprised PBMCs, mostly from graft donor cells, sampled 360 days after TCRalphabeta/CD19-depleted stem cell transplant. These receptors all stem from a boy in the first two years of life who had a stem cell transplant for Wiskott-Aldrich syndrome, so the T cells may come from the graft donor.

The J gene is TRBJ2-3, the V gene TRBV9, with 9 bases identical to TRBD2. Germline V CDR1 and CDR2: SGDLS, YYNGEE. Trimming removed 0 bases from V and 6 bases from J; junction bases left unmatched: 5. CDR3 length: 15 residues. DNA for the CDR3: TGTGCCAGCAGCGTAGCTGGTACTAGCGGGGATACGCAGTATTTT. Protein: CASSVAGTSGDTQYF. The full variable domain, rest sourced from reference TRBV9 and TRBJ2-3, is DSGVTQTPKHLITATGQRVTLRCSPRSGDLSVYWYQQSLDQGLQFLIQYYNGEERAKGNILERFSAQQFPDLHSELNLSSLELGDSALYFCASSVAGTSGDTQYFGPGTRLTVL.

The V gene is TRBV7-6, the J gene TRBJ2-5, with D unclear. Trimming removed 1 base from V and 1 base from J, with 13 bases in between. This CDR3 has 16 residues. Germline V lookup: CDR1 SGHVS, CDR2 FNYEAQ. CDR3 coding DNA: TGTGCCAGCAGCTTAGTTCGGGCCCTCAGCCAAGAGACCCAGTACTTC. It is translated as CASSLVRALSQETQYF.

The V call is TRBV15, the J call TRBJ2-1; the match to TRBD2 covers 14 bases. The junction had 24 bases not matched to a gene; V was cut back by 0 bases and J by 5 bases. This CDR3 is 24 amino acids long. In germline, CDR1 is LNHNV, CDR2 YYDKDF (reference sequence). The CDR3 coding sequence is TGTGCCACCAGCAGAGATGAGACCCCATATTGGGGACTAGCGGGAGCCCCACGGAACAATGAGCAGTTCTTC. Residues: CATSRDETPYWGLAGAPRNNEQFF.

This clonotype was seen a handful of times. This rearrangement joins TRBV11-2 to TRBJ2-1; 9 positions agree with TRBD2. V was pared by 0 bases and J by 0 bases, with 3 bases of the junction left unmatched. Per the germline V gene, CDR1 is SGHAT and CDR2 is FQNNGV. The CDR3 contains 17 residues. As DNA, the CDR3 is TGTGCCAGCAGCTTAGATCTAGCGGGGAGCTCCTACAATGAGCAGTTCTTC. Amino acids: CASSLDLAGSSYNEQFF. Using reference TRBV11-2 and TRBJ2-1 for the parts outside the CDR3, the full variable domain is EAGVAQSPRYKIIEKRQSVAFWCNPISGHATLYWYQQILGQGPKLLIQFQNNGVVDDSQLPKDRFSAERLKGVDSTLKIQPAKLEDSAVYLCASSLDLAGSSYNEQFFGPGTRLTVL.

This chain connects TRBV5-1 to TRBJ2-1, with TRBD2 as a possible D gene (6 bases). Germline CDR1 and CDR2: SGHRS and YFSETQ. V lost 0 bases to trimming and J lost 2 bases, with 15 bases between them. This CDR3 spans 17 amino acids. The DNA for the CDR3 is TGCGCCAGCAGCTTGGGTAACGGGGGATATACCTACAATGAGCAGTTCTTC. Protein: CASSLGNGGYTYNEQFF.

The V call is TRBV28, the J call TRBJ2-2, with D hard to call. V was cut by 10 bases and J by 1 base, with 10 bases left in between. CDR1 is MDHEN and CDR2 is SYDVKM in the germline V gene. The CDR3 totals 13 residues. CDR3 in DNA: TGTGCCACCGAACGGCGGAACACCGGGGAGCTGTTTTTT. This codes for CATERRNTGELFF.

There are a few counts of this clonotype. The CDR3 loop reads CASSKTGTGGEEAFF. CDR3 coding DNA: TGTGCCAGTAGTAAAACCGGGACAGGGGGCGAGGAAGCTTTCTTT. This chain joins TRBV19 and TRBJ1-1; 12 positions match TRBD1. The CDR3 consists of 15 residues. Trimming removed 4 bases from V and 8 bases from J; junction bases left unmatched: 8. Germline values: CDR1 LNHDA, CDR2 SQIVND (reference sequence). Supplemented by reference TRBV19 and TRBJ1-1, the full variable domain reads DGGITQSPKYLFRKEGQNVTLSCEQNLNHDAMYWYRQDPGQGLRLIYYSQIVNDFQKGDIAEGYSVSREKKESFPLTVTSAQKNPTAFYLCASSKTGTGGEEAFFGQGTRLTVV.

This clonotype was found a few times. The CDR3 DNA is TGTGCCAGCAGCCAAATCCGGAGACTGCTAACCGGGGAGCTGTTTTTT. Protein: CASSQIRRLLTGELFF. The rearrangement joins TRBV3-1 to TRBJ2-2; D uncertain. Deletions cut 2 bases from V and 5 bases from J, with 15 bases between. Germline loops: CDR1 LGHDT, CDR2 YNNKEL (reference sequence). The CDR3 consists of 16 residues.

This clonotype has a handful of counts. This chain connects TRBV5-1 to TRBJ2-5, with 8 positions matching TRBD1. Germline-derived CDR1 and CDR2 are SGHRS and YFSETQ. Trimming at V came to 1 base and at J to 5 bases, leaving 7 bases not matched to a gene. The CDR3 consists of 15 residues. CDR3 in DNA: TGCGCCAGCAGCTTGCCGTCAGGGGGCTGGGAGACCCAGTACTTC. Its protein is CASSLPSGGWETQYF.

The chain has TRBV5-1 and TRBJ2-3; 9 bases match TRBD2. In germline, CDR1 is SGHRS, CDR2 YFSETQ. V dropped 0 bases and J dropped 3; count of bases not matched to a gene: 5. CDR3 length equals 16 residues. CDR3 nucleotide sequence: TGCGCCAGCAGCTTGGAGGTAGCGGGAGAAACAGATACGCAGTATTTT. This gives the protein CASSLEVAGETDTQYF.

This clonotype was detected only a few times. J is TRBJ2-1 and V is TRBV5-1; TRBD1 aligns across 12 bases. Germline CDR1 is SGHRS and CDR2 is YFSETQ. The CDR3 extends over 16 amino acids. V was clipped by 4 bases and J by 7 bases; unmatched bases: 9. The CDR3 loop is CASSLIRGQGANEQFF. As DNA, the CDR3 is TGCGCCAGCAGCCTGATCCGGGGACAGGGGGCAAATGAGCAGTTCTTC.

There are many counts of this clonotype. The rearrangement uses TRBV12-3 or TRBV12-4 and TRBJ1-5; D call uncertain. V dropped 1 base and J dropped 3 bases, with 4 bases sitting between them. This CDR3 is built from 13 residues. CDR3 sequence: CASSLGVNQPQHF. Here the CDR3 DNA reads TGTGCCAGCAGTTTAGGGGTCAATCAGCCCCAGCATTTT.

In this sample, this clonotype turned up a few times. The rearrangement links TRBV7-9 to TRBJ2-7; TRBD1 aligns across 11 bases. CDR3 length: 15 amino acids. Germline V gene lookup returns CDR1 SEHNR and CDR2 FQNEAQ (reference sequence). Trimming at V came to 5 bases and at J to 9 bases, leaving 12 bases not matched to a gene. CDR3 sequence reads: CASSTSGQGVVVQYF. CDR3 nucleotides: TGTGCCAGCAGCACCTCGGGACAGGGGGTCGTTGTGCAGTACTTC.

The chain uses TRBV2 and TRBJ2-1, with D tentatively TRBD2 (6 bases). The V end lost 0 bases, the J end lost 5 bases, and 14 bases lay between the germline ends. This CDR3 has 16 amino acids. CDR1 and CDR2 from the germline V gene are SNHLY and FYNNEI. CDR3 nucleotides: TGTGCCAGCAGTGAAGCGCTTAGGGCTAGCGACAATGAGCAGTTCTTC. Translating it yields CASSEALRASDNEQFF.

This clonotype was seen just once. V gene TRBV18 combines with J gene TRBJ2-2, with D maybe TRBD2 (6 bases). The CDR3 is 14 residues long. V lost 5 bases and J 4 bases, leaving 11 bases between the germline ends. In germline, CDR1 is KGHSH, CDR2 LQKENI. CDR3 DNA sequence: TGTGCCAGCTCATCGACTAGACCCACCGGGGAGCTGTTTTTT. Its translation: CASSSTRPTGELFF.

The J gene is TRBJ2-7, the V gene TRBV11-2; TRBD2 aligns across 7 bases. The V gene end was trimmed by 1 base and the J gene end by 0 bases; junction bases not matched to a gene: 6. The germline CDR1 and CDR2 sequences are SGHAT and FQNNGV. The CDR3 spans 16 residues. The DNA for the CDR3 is TGTGCCAGCAGCTTAGTCATGGGGAGGGCCTCCTACGAGCAGTACTTC. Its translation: CASSLVMGRASYEQYF.

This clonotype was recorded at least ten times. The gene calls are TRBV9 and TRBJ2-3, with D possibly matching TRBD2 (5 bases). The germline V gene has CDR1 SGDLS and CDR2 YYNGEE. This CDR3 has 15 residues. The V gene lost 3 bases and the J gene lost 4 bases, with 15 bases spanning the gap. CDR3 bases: TGTGCCAGCAGCGAGGAGGATGGAGGACCAGATACGCAGTATTTT. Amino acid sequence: CASSEEDGGPDTQYF.

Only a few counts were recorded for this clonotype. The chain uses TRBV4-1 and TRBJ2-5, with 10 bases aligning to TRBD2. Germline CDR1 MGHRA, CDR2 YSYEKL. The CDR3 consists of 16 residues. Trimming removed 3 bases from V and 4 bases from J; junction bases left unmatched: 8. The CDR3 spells CASSQRSGGGRETQYF. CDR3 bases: TGCGCCAGCAGCCAGAGGAGCGGGGGGGGAAGAGAGACCCAGTACTTC.

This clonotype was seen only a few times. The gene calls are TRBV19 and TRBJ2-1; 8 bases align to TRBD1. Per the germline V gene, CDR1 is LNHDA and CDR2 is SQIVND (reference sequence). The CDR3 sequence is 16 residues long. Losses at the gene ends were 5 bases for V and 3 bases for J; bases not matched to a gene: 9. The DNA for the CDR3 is TGTGCCAGTAGTTCAACCGGGACAGGTGTCTACAATGAGCAGTTCTTC. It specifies CASSSTGTGVYNEQFF.

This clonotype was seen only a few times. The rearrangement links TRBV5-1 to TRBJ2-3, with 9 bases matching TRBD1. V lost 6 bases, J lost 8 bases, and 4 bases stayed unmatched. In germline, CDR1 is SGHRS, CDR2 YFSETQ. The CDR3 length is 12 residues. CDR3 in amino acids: CASTLTGGTQYF. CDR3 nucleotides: TGCGCCAGCACCCTGACAGGGGGTACGCAGTATTTT. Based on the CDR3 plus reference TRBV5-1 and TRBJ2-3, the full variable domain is KAGVTQTPRYLIKTRGQQVTLSCSPISGHRSVSWYQQTPGQGLQFLFEYFSETQRNKGNFPGRFSGRQFSNSRSEMNVSTLELGDSALYLCASTLTGGTQYFGPGTRLTVL.

CDR3 region: CASSAPGQGGETQYF. The CDR3, as DNA: TGTGCCAGCAGCGCACCGGGACAGGGGGGAGAGACCCAGTACTTC. This sequence joins TRBV7-2 and TRBJ2-5; 11 bases agree with TRBD1. This CDR3 region has 15 residues. Germline loops: CDR1 SGHTA, CDR2 FQGNSA. The V gene end was trimmed by 5 bases and the J gene end by 4 bases; junction bases not matched to a gene: 6.